The T cell receptor beta chain under discussion was sequenced for a study of blood T cell repertoires in COVID-19. Across the study: COVID-19 samples, acute and convalescent, were from the United States, Italy and Spain. In each case, the material was cDNA or gDNA derived from T cells, B-cell-depleted T cells, or PBMCs.

The germline CDR1 and CDR2 sequences are LGHNA and YNFKEQ. Trimming pared 1 base from V and 0 bases from J, leaving 16 bases between. The CDR3 has 18 amino acids. Under the authors' procedure: Nucleated cell counts were estimated from reference gene primer amplification. Sequencing used immunoSEQ multiplex PCR; TCRdb keeps in-frame clones, though not all of them. V, J and clone size derive from that table, while D and trimming were established from the DNA sequence. Of about 330,000 clones in the sample, 88% are singletons; the top ten hold under 5%. This clonotype was sampled from a woman aged 50 to 60 with active or convalescent COVID-19. The sample consisted of peripheral blood. The chain is built from TRBV4-2 and TRBJ1-5; TRBD1 might be the D (6 bases). The CDR3 DNA reads TGTGCCAGCAGCCAAGGACAGGAAGGTATCGTTAGCAATCAGCCCCAGCATTTT. Translated, it gives CASSQGQEGIVSNQPQHF.